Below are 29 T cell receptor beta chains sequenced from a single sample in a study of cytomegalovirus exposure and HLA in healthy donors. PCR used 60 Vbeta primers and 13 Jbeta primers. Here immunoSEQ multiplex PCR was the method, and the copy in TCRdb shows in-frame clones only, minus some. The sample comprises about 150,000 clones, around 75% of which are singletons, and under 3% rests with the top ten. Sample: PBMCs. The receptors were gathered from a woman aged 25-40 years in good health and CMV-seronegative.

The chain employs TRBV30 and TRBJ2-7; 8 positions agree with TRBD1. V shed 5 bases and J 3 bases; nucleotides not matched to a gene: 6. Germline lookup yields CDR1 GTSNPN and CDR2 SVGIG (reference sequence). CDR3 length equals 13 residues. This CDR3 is CAWGDRTGYEQYF. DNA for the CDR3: TGTGCCTGGGGGGACAGGACCGGCTACGAGCAGTACTTC.

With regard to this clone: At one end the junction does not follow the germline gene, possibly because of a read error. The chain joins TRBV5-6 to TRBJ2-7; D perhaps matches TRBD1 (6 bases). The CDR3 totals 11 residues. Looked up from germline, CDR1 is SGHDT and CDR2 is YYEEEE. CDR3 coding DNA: TGTGCCAGCAGCTTGCTACAGGGATTGGCTTTC. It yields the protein CASSLLQGLAF. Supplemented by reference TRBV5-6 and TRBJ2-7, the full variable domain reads DAGVTQSPTHLIKTRGQQVTLRCSPKSGHDTVSWYQQALGQGPQFIFQYYEEEERQRGNFPDRFSGHQFPNYSSELNVNALLLGDSALYLCASSLLQGLAFGPGTRLTVT.

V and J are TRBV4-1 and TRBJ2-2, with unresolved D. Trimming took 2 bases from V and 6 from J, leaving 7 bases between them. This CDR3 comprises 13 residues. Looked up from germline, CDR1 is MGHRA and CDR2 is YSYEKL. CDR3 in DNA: TGCGCCAGCAGCCAATTCCTAGCCGGGGAGCTGTTTTTT. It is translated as CASSQFLAGELFF.

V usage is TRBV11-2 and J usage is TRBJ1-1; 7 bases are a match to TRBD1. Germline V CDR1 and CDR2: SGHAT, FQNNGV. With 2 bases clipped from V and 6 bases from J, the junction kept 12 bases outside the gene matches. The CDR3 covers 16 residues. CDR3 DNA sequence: TGTGCCAGCAGCTTAATCGACAGGGCGGTATTTCCTGAAGCTTTCTTT. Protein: CASSLIDRAVFPEAFF.

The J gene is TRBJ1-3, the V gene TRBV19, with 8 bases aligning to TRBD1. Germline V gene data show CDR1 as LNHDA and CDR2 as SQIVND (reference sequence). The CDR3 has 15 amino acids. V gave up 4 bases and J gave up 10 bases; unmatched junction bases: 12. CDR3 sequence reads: CASSTWDRPTPTIYF. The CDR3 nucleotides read TGTGCCAGTAGTACGTGGGACAGGCCTACTCCTACCATATATTTT.

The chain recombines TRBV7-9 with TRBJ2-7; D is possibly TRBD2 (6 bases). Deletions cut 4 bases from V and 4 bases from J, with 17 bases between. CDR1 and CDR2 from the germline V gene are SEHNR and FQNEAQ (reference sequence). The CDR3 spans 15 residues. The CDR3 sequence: CASSSGVGVVYEQYF. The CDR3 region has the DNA TGTGCCAGCAGCTCGGGGGTGGGGGTGGTGTACGAGCAGTACTTC.

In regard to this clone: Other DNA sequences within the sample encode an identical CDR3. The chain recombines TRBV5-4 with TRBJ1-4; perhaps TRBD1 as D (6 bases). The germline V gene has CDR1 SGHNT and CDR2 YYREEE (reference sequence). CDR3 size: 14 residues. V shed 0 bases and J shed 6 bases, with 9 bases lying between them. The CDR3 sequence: CASSLGRGDEKLFF. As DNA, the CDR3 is TGTGCCAGCAGCTTGGGCAGGGGAGATGAAAAACTGTTTTTT.

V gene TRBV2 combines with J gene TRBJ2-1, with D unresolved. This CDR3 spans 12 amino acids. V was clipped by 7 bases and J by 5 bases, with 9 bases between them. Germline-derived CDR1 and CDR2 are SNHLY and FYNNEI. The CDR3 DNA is TGTGCCAGCACTCTAGACGACAATGAGCAGTTCTTC. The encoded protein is CASTLDDNEQFF.

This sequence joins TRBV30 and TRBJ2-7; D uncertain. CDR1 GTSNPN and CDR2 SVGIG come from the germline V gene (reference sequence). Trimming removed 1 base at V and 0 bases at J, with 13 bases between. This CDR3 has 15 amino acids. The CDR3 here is CAWSGGAKSSYEQYF. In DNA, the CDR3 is TGTGCCTGGAGTGGCGGCGCGAAAAGCTCCTACGAGCAGTACTTC.

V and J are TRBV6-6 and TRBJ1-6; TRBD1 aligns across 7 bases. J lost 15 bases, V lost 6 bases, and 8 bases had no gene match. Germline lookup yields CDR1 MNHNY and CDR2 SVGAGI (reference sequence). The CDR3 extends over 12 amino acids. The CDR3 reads CASRGGQPDLHF. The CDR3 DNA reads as TGTGCCAGCAGAGGGGGACAGCCTGACCTCCACTTT.

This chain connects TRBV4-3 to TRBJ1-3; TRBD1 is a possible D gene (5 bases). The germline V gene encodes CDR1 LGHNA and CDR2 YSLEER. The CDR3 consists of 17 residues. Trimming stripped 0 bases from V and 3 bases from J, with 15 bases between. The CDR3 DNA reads TGCGCCAGCAGCCAAGACGTACAGGTCTCGGGTGGAAACACCATATATTTT. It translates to CASSQDVQVSGGNTIYF.

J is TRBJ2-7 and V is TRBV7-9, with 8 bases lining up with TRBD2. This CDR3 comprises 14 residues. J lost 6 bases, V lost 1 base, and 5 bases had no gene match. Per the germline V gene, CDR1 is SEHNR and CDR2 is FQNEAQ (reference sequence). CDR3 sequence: CASSLGGLEGEQYF. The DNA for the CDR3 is TGTGCCAGCAGCTTAGGGGGACTAGAGGGCGAGCAGTACTTC.

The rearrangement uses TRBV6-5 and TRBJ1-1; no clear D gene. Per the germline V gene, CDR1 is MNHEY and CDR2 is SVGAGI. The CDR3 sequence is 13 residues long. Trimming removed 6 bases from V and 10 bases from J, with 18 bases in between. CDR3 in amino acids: CASRKDGLLGAFF. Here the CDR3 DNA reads TGTGCCAGCAGAAAGGACGGACTCTTGGGAGCTTTCTTT.

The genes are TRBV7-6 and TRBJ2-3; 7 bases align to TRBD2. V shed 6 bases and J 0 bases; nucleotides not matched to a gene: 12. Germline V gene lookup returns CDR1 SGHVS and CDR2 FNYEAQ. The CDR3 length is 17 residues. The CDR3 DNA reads TGTGCCAGCAGTTTCTCCGTAGGAGCGGGGAGCACAGATACGCAGTATTTT. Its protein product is CASSFSVGAGSTDTQYF.

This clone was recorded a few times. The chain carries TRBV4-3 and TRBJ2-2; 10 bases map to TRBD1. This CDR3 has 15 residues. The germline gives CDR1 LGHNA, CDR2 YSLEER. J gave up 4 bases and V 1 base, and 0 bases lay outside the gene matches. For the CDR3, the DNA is TGCGCCAGCAGCCAAGGGACAGGGGGCACCGGGGAGCTGTTTTTT. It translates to CASSQGTGGTGELFF.

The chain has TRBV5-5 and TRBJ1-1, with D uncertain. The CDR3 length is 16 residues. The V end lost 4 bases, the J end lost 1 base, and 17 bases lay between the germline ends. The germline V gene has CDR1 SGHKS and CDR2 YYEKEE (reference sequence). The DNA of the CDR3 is TGTGCCAGCAGCCGCCTCGGAGGCCCAGAGAACACTGAAGCTTTCTTT. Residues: CASSRLGGPENTEAFF.

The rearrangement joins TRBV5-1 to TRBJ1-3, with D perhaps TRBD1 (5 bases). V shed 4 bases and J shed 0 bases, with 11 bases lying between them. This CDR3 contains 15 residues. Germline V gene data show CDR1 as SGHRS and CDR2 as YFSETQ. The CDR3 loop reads CASSPEGLSGNTIYF. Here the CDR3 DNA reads TGCGCCAGCAGCCCCGAGGGACTCTCTGGAAACACCATATATTTT.

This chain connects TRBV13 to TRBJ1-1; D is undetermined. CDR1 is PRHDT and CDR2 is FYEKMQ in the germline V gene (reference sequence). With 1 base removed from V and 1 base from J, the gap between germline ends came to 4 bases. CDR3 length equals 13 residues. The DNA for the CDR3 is TGTGCCAGCAGCTTAGTCCGGAACACTGAAGCTTTCTTT. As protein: CASSLVRNTEAFF.

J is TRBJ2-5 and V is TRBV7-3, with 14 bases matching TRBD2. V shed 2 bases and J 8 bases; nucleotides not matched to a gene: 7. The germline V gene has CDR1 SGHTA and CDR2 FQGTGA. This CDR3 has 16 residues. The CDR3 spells CASSLQTSGREDTQYF. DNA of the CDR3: TGTGCCAGCAGCTTACAGACTAGCGGGAGGGAGGATACCCAGTACTTC.

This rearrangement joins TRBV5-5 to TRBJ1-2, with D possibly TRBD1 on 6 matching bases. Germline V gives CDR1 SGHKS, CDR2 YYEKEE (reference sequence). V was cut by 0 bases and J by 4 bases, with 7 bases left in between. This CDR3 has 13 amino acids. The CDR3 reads CASSLGGRYGYTF. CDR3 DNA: TGTGCCAGCAGCTTGGGGGGGCGCTATGGCTACACCTTC.

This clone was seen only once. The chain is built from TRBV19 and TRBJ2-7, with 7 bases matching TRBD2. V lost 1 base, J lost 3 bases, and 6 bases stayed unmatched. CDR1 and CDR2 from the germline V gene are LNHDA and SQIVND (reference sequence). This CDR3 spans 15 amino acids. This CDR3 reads CASSIGGGRGYEQYF. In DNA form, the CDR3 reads TGTGCCAGTAGTATAGGGGGAGGGAGAGGCTACGAGCAGTACTTC.

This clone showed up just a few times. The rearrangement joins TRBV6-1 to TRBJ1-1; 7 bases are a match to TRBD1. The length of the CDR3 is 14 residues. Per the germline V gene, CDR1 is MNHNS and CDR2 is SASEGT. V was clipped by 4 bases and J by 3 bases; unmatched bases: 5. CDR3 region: CASSGGTAYTEAFF. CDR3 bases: TGTGCCAGCAGTGGGGGGACAGCGTACACTGAAGCTTTCTTT.

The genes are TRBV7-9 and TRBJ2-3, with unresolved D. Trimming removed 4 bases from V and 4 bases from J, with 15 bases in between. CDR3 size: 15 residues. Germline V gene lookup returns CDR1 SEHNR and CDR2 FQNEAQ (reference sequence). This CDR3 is CASSSRERFPDTQYF. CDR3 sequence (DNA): TGTGCCAGCAGCTCGCGCGAAAGATTCCCAGATACGCAGTATTTT. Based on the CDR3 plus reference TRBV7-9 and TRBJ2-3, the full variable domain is DTGVSQNPRHKITKRGQNVTFRCDPISEHNRLYWYRQTLGQGPEFLTYFQNEAQLEKSRLLSDRFSAERPKGSFSTLEIQRTEQGDSAMYLCASSSRERFPDTQYFGPGTRLTVL.

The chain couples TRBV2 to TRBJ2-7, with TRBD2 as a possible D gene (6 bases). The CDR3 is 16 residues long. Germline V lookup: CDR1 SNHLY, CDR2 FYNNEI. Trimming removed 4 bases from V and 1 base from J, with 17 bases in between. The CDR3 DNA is TGTGCCAGCAGTGTGGGACTTACCGAAGGGTCCTACGAGCAGTACTTC. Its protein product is CASSVGLTEGSYEQYF.

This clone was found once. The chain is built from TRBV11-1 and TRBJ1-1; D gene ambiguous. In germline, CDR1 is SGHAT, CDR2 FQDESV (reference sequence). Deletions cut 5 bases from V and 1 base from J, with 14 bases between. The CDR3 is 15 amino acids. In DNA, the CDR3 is TGTGCCAGCAGCGTGACAAATTATAGGAACACTGAAGCTTTCTTT. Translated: CASSVTNYRNTEAFF. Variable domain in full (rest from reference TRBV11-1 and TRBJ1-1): EAEVAQSPRYKITEKSQAVAFWCDPISGHATLYWYRQILGQGPELLVQFQDESVVDDSQLPKDRFSAERLKGVDSTLKIQPAELGDSAMYLCASSVTNYRNTEAFFGQGTRLTVV.

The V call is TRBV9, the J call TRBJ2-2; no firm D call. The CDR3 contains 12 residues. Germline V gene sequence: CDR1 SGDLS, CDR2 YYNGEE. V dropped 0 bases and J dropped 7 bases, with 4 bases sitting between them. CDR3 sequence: CASSVGNGELFF. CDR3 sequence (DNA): TGTGCCAGCAGCGTAGGTAACGGGGAGCTGTTTTTT. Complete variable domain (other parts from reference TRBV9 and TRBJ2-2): DSGVTQTPKHLITATGQRVTLRCSPRSGDLSVYWYQQSLDQGLQFLIQYYNGEERAKGNILERFSAQQFPDLHSELNLSSLELGDSALYFCASSVGNGELFFGEGSRLTVL.

CDR3 DNA sequence: TGTGCCAGCAGTTTATCCACAGGGAACACCGGGGAGCTGTTTTTT. Protein sequence: CASSLSTGNTGELFF. The chain couples TRBV27 to TRBJ2-2; TRBD1 might be the D (5 bases). Looked up from germline, CDR1 is MNHEY and CDR2 is SMNVEV (reference sequence). V lost 0 bases to trimming and J lost 1 base, with 6 bases between them. This CDR3 has 15 residues.

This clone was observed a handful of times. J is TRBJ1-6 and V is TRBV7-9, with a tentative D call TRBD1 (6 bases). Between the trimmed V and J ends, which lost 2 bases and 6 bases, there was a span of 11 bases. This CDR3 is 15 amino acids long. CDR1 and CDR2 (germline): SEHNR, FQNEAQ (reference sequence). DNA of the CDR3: TGTGCCAGCAGCTTACGGAGCAGGGGTAATTCACCCCTCCACTTT. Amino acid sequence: CASSLRSRGNSPLHF. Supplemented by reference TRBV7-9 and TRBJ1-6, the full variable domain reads DTGVSQNPRHKITKRGQNVTFRCDPISEHNRLYWYRQTLGQGPEFLTYFQNEAQLEKSRLLSDRFSAERPKGSFSTLEIQRTEQGDSAMYLCASSLRSRGNSPLHFGNGTRLTVT.

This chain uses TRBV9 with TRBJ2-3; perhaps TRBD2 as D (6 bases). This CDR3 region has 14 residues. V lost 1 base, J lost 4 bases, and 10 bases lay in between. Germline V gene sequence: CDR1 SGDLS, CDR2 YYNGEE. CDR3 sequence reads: CASSVLDYPDTQYF. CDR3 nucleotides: TGTGCCAGCAGCGTACTGGACTATCCAGATACGCAGTATTTT.